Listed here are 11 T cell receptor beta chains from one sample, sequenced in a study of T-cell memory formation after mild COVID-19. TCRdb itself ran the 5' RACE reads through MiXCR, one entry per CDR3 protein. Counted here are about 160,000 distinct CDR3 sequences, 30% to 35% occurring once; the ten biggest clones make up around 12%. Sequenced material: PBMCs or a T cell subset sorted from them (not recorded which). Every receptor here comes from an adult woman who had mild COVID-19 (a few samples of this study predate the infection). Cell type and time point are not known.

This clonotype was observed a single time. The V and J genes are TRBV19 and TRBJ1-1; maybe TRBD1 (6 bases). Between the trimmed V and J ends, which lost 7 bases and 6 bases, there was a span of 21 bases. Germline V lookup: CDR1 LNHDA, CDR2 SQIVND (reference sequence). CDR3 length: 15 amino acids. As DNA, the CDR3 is TGTGCCAGTAATGAGGGGGGAACAGGCAACGCTGAAGCTTTCTTT. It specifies CASNEGGTGNAEAFF. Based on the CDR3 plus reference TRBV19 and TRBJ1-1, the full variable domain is DGGITQSPKYLFRKEGQNVTLSCEQNLNHDAMYWYRQDPGQGLRLIYYSQIVNDFQKGDIAEGYSVSREKKESFPLTVTSAQKNPTAFYLCASNEGGTGNAEAFFGQGTRLTVV.

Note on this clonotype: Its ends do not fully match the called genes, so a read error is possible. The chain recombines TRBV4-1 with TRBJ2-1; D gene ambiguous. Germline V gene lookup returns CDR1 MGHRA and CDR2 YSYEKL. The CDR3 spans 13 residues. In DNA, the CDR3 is TGCGCCAGCAGCCAAGAAATTGGGTTTAGTGGGGTCTTC. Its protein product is CASSQEIGFSGVF.

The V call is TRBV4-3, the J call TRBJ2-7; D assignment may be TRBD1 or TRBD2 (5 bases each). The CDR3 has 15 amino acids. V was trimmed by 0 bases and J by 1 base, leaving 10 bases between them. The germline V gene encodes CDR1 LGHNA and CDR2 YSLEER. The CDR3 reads CASSQDVGGSYEQYF. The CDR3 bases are TGCGCCAGCAGCCAAGATGTTGGGGGTTCCTACGAGCAGTACTTC.

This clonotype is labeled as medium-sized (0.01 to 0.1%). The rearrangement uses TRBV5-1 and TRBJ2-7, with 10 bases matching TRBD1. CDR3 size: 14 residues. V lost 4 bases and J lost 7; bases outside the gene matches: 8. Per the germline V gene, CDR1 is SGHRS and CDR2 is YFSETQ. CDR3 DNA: TGCGCCAGCAGCCCCACGACAGGGGGCGAGGAGCAGTACTTC. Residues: CASSPTTGGEEQYF.

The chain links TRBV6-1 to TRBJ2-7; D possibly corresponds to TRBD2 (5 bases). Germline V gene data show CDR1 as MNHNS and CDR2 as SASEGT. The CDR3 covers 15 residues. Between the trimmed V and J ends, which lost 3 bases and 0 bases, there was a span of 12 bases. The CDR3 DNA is TGTGCCAGCAGTGATCCGGGGTCAAGCTCCTACGAGCAGTACTTC. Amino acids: CASSDPGSSSYEQYF.

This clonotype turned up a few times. CDR3: CASNRADTQYF. The CDR3 DNA reads TGTGCCAGCAACAGGGCCGATACGCAGTATTTT. This rearrangement joins TRBV7-9 to TRBJ2-3, with D possibly being TRBD1 (6 bases). V was pared by 7 bases and J by 6 bases, with 8 bases between. Germline CDR1 and CDR2: SEHNR and FQNEAQ (reference sequence). This CDR3 has 11 amino acids.

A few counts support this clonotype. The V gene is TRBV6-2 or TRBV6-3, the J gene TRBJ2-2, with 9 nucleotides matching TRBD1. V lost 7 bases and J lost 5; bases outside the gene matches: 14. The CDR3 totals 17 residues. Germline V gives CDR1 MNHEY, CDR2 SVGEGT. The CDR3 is CASNAPTGGWNTGELFF. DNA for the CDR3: TGTGCCAGCAACGCTCCCACAGGGGGCTGGAATACCGGGGAGCTGTTTTTT.

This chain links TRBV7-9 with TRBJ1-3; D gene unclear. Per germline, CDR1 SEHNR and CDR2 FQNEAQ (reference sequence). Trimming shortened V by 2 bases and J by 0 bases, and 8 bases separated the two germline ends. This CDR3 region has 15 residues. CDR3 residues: CASSLTDYSGNTIYF. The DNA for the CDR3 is TGTGCCAGCAGCTTAACAGATTACTCTGGAAACACCATATATTTT.

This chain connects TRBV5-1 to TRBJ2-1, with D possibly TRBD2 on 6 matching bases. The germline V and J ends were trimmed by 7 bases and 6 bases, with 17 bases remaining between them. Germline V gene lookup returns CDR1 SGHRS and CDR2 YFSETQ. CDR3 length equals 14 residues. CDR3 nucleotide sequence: TGCGCCAGCCCGACGTTGGAGGGTCGCAATGAGCAGTTCTTC. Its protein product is CASPTLEGRNEQFF.

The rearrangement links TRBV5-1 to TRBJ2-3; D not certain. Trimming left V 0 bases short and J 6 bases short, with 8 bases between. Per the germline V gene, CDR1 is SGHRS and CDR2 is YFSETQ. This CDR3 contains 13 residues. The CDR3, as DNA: TGCGCCAGCAGCTTGGAGACTCGGGATACGCAGTATTTT. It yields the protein CASSLETRDTQYF.

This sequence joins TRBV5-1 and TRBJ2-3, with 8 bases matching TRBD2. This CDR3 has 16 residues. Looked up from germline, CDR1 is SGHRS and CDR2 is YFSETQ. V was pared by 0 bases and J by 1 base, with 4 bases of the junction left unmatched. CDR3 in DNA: TGCGCCAGCAGCTTGGAAAGGCGGGGGGGCACAGATACGCAGTATTTT. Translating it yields CASSLERRGGTDTQYF.